A selection of T cell receptor beta chains follows, all from one sample in a study of T cells in Graves' hyperthyroidism and ophthalmopathy. From the multiplex PCR reads, TCRdb called clonotypes with MiXCR, one entry per CDR3 protein. The sample holds about 640,000 distinct CDR3 sequences, about a fifth seen once. Sequencing was performed on blood. The receptors derive from a man younger than 45 with Graves' ophthalmopathy. Both conserved end residues are part of each CDR3. The order of the fields is V gene, CDR3 length, D gene, J gene, clone size, CDR3 DNA, CDR3 protein. D genes are given only for firm matches. The size of a clone is reported for some rows only, either as once, few or many, or as a class for expanded clones.

TRBV7-9,15,NA,TRBJ2-7,many,TGTGCCAGCAGCCTAGGACGGGAGAGCTCCTACGAGCAGTACTTC,CASSLGRESSYEQYF
TRBV7-9,17,TRBD2,TRBJ2-7,NA,TGTGCCAGCAGCTTAACGCCCCGGGGTAGCGGGAGATCCGAGCAGTACTTC,CASSLTPRGSGRSEQYF
TRBV5-6,17,NA,TRBJ2-1,many,TGTGCCAGCAGCTTGGCCGTAATACAAGACTACGACAATGAGCAGTTCTTC,CASSLAVIQDYDNEQFF
TRBV27,14,NA,TRBJ1-1,many,TGTGCCAGCAGTTTAGGCAGGGTTCGCACTGAAGCTTTCTTT,CASSLGRVRTEAFF
TRBV10-1,14,TRBD2,TRBJ2-7,many,TGTGCCAGCAGCACCGGGACTAGTACCTACGAGCAGTACTTC,CASSTGTSTYEQYF
TRBV7-2,13,NA,TRBJ2-7,NA,TGTGCCAGCAGCTTCAGTTTCTCCTACGAGCAGTACTTC,CASSFSFSYEQYF
TRBV11-2,16,TRBD2,TRBJ2-5,many,TGTGCCAGCAGATTCACCGGGACTAGCGGGCGGGAGACCCAGTACTTC,CASRFTGTSGRETQYF
TRBV20-1,12,NA,TRBJ1-5,few,TGCAGTGCTAGAACGGGGGGTAAGCCCCAGCATTTT,CSARTGGKPQHF
TRBV13,12,NA,TRBJ2-7,many,TGTGCCAGCAGCCCCCGGACAGACGAGCAGTACTTC,CASSPRTDEQYF
TRBV5-1,14,TRBD2,TRBJ2-1,many,TGCGCCAGCAGCTCCGCGACTAGCGGGCCTGAGCAGTTCTTC,CASSSATSGPEQFF
TRBV4-1,19,NA,TRBJ1-1,NA,TGCGCCAGCAGCGACGACGGACTCCTGCGAAGAAGCTCGGACACTGAAGCTTTCTTT,CASSDDGLLRRSSDTEAFF
TRBV7-2,12,NA,TRBJ2-1,NA,TGTGCCAGCAGCTTCCTAGCGAATGAGCAGTTCTTC,CASSFLANEQFF
TRBV19,13,TRBD1,TRBJ1-5,NA,TGTGCCAGTAGTGCGGACAGGGACCAGCCCCAGCATTTT,CASSADRDQPQHF
TRBV12-3/TRBV12-4,16,NA,TRBJ1-3,NA,TGTGCCAGCAGCTCGGACGGAGCCTCTTTCGGGAACACCATATATTTT,CASSSDGASFGNTIYF
TRBV2,15,TRBD1,TRBJ2-1,few,TGTGCCAGCAGTTCCGGGACAGGGAGGTGGAATGAGCAGTTCTTC,CASSSGTGRWNEQFF
TRBV20-1,18,NA,TRBJ2-7,NA,TGCAGTGCTCCTCGGACAGGGTTAAGTAGCGGGACCTCCTACGAGCAGTACTTC,CSAPRTGLSSGTSYEQYF
TRBV5-6,14,NA,TRBJ2-7,NA,TGTGCCAGCAGCCGTAGGGACGGAACCTACGAGCAGTACTTC,CASSRRDGTYEQYF
TRBV7-8,16,NA,TRBJ1-1,many,TGTGCCAGCAGTCCTACAACAGGGAGGGGGAACACTGAAGCTTTCTTT,CASSPTTGRGNTEAFF
TRBV5-1,15,TRBD2,TRBJ2-7,many,TGCGCCAGCAGCTTGGGCAGCGGGGGCTCCTACGAGCAGTACTTC,CASSLGSGGSYEQYF
TRBV6-1,15,NA,TRBJ1-1,many,TGTGCCAGCAGTCCTCCCAAAGGGAGGGGGACTGAAGCTTTCTTT,CASSPPKGRGTEAFF
TRBV20-1,13,NA,TRBJ2-7,NA,TGCAGTGCTAGAGATTTCAATTCCTACGAGCAGTACTTC,CSARDFNSYEQYF
TRBV9,15,NA,TRBJ2-1,few,TGTGCCAGCAGCGCCGGGACTCTCATGAGCAATGAGCAGTTCTTC,CASSAGTLMSNEQFF
TRBV27,15,NA,TRBJ2-1,NA,TGTGCCAGCAGTCTAAGCGGCAACAAGGTCGATGAGCAGTTCTTC,CASSLSGNKVDEQFF
TRBV18,13,TRBD1,TRBJ1-4,NA,TGTGCCAGCTCACCGGGACAGCTTGAAAAACTGTTTTTT,CASSPGQLEKLFF
TRBV2,18,NA,TRBJ2-1,NA,TGTGCCAGCAGTGAGGGGCCGCCGGACGGGAGCTCCTACAATGAGCAGTTCTTC,CASSEGPPDGSSYNEQFF
TRBV27,14,TRBD1,TRBJ1-5,many,TGTGCCAGCAGTTTTGGACAGGCAACGCAGCCCCAGCATTTT,CASSFGQATQPQHF
TRBV11-1,15,NA,TRBJ2-1,many,TGTGCCAGCAGCCCCCAGGAGGCCTTCTACAATGAGCAGTTCTTC,CASSPQEAFYNEQFF
TRBV4-3,13,NA,TRBJ1-2,NA,TGCGCCAGCAGCCAAGAGGGCATCTATGGCTACACCTTC,CASSQEGIYGYTF
TRBV30,14,TRBD1,TRBJ2-2,NA,TGTGCCTGGAGTAGGGGGCCGGGCACCGGGGAGCTGTTTTTT,CAWSRGPGTGELFF
TRBV20-1,14,TRBD2,TRBJ2-2,NA,TGCAGTGCTGCCGGGACTAGCGCCACCGGGGAGCTGTTTTTT,CSAAGTSATGELFF
TRBV10-3,13,NA,TRBJ1-5,few,TGTGCCATCAGGGGGACTAGCAATCAGCCCCAGCATTTT,CAIRGTSNQPQHF
TRBV20-1,12,NA,TRBJ2-7,few,TGCAGTGCTCGCCGGGCTACGGACGAGCAGTACTTC,CSARRATDEQYF
TRBV28,15,NA,TRBJ1-4,NA,TGTGCCAGCAGTACCCCAGCCGCAACTAATGAAAAACTGTTTTTT,CASSTPAATNEKLFF
TRBV19,16,NA,TRBJ1-1,NA,TGTGCCAGTAGTCCCCTGGAAGGAATCGGGAACACTGAAGCTTTCTTT,CASSPLEGIGNTEAFF
TRBV11-2,16,TRBD1,TRBJ2-4,NA,TGTGCCAGCAGCTCCCAGGGGGCTGTTGCCAAAAACATTCAGTACTTC,CASSSQGAVAKNIQYF